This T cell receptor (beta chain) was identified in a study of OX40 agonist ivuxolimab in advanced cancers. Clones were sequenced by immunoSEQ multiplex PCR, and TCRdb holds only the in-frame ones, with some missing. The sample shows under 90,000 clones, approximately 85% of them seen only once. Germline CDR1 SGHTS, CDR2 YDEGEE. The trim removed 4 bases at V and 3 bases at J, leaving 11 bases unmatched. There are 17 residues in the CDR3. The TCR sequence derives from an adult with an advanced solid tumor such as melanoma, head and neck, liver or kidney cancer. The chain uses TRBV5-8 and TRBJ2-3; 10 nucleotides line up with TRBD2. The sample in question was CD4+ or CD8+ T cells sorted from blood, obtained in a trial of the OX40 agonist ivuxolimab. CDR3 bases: TGTGCCAGCAGCCCGGTCGGGCTAGCGGGGGAAACAGATACGCAGTATTTT. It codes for CASSPVGLAGETDTQYF.